This entry concerns a single TCR beta chain. This record belongs to a study of CD8 T cells in Susac syndrome. Whole-study context: Blood was drawn from patients with Susac syndrome. At that point, they were therapy-naive, on corticosteroids, or on intravenous immunoglobulin alone.

Germline V gene lookup returns CDR1 DFQATT and CDR2 SNEGSKA (reference sequence). This CDR3 spans 13 amino acids. RNA amounts of about 0.5 to 1 ug underwent reverse transcription with random hexamers. An immunoSEQ multiplex PCR amplified TCR beta CDR3 over 54 Vbeta and 13 Jbeta. TCRdb re-called the immunoSEQ multiplex PCR reads through MiXCR, storing one row per CDR3 protein. The sample lists some 77,000 distinct CDR3 sequences; 90% to 95% were seen once. The chain has TRBV20-1 and TRBJ2-7; D could derive from TRBD1 or TRBD2 (5 bases each). Material for sequencing was CD4+ T cells from PBMCs. The clonotype comes from a human donor with Susac syndrome. The DNA for the CDR3 is TGCAGCCCAAGGGGTGTCCCGGGGCCCGAGCAGTACTTC. It is translated as CSPRGVPGPEQYF.